The T cell receptor beta chain described here comes from a study of T cell responses to AZD1222 COVID-19 vaccine. Germline V CDR1 and CDR2: SGHRS, YFSETQ. CDR3 length equals 14 residues. V was shortened by 2 bases and J by 4 bases, with 12 bases between the two germline ends. Points on this clone: Its antigen is not known.

The method was immunoSEQ multiplex PCR; TCRdb's version includes in-frame clones alone and lacks a portion of them. This table has just under 95,000 clones, about nine tenths appearing once. Study observations and caveats: Dominant CD4 TCR responses targeted spike regions 160-218 and 743-854. Increases in Spike-specific TCR breadth and depth were seen after two AZD1222 doses.

This receptor was obtained from an adult in good health. The chain couples TRBV5-1 to TRBJ1-2; D might be TRBD1 (5 bases). The sequencing here drew on peripheral blood, taken on day 0 of AZD1222 vaccination. The CDR3 loop is CASSFIGAGYGYTF. The DNA for the CDR3 is TGCGCCAGCAGCTTTATCGGGGCAGGCTATGGCTACACCTTC. Using reference TRBV5-1 and TRBJ1-2 for the parts outside the CDR3, the full variable domain is KAGVTQTPRYLIKTRGQQVTLSCSPISGHRSVSWYQQTPGQGLQFLFEYFSETQRNKGNFPGRFSGRQFSNSRSEMNVSTLELGDSALYLCASSFIGAGYGYTFGSGTRLTVV.